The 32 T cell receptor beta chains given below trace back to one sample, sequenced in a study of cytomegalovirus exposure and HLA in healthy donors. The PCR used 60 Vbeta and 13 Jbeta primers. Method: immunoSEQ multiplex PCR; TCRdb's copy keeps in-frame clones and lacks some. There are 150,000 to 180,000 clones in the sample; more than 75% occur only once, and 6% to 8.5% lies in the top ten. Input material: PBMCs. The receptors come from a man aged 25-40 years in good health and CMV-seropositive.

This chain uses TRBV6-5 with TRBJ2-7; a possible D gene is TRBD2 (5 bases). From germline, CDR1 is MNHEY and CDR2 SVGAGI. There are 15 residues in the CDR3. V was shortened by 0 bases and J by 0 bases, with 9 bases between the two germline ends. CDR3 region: CASSYSFGDSYEQYF. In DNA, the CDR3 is TGTGCCAGCAGTTACTCGTTCGGGGACTCCTACGAGCAGTACTTC.

CDR3 DNA: TGCGCCAGCAGCCACTCACCAGGGGAAGGCACGCAGTATTTT. This codes for CASSHSPGEGTQYF. The chain combines TRBV4-1 with TRBJ2-3, with a tentative D call TRBD1 (6 bases). The CDR3 covers 14 residues. In germline, CDR1 is MGHRA, CDR2 YSYEKL. Trimming removed 3 bases at V and 9 bases at J, with 16 bases between.

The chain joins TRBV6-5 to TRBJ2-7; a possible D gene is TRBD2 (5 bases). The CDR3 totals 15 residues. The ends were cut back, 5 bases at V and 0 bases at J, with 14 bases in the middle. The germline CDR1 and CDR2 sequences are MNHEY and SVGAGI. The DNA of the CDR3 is TGTGCCAGCAGTCGAACGGGGTCTGTCTCCTACGAGCAGTACTTC. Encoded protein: CASSRTGSVSYEQYF.

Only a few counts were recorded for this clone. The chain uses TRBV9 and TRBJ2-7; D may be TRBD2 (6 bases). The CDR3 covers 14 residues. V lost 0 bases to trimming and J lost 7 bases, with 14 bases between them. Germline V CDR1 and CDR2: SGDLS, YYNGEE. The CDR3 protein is CASSVGTTGGEQYF. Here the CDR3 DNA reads TGTGCCAGCAGCGTAGGGACTACTGGGGGTGAGCAGTACTTC.

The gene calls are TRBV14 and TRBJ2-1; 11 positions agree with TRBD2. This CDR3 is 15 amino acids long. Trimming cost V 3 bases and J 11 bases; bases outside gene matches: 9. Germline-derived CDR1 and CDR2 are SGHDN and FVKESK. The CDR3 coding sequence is TGTGCCAGCAGCCACGCCTCTAGCGGGGGGATTCAGCAGTTCTTC. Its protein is CASSHASSGGIQQFF.

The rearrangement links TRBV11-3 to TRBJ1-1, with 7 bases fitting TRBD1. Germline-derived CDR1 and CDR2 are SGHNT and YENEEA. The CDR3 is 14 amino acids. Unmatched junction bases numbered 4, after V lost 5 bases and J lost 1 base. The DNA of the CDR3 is TGTGCCAGCAGCCCGGGGACAGCGAACACTGAAGCTTTCTTT. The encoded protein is CASSPGTANTEAFF.

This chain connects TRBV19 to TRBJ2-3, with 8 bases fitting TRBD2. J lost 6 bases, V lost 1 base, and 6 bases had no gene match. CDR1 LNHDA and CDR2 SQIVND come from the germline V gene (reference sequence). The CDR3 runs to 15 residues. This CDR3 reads CASSIASGGGDTQYF. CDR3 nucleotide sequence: TGTGCCAGTAGTATAGCGAGCGGGGGTGGGGATACGCAGTATTTT.

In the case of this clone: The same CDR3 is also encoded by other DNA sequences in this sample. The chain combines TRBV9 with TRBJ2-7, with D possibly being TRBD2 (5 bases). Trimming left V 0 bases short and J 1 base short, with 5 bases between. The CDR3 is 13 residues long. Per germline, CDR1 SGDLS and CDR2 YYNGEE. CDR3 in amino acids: CASSVGGSYEQYF. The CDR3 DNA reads TGTGCCAGCAGCGTAGGAGGGTCCTACGAGCAGTACTTC. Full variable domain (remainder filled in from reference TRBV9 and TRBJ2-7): DSGVTQTPKHLITATGQRVTLRCSPRSGDLSVYWYQQSLDQGLQFLIQYYNGEERAKGNILERFSAQQFPDLHSELNLSSLELGDSALYFCASSVGGSYEQYFGPGTRLTVT.

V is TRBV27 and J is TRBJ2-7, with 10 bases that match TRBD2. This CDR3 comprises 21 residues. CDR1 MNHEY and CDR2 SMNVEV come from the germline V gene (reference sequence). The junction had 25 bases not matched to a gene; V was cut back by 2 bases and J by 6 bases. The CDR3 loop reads CASSLEPGEGASGSVRGEQYF. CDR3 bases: TGTGCCAGCAGTTTAGAACCCGGGGAAGGGGCTAGCGGGAGTGTGAGAGGCGAGCAGTACTTC.

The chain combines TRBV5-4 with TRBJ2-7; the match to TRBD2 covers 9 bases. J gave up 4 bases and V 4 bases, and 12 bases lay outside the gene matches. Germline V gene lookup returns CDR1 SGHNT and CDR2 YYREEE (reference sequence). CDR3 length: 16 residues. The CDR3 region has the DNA TGTGCCAGCAGCCCGGACGCGGGACTAGCCCAGTACGAGCAGTACTTC. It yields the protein CASSPDAGLAQYEQYF.

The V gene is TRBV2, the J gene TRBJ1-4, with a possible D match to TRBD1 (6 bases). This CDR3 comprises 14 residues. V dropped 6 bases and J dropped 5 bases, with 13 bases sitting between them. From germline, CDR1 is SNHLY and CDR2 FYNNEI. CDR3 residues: CASRENGQNEKLFF. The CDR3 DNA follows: TGTGCCAGCAGAGAAAATGGACAGAATGAAAAACTGTTTTTT. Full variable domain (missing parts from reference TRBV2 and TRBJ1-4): EPEVTQTPSHQVTQMGQEVILRCVPISNHLYFYWYRQILGQKVEFLVSFYNNEISEKSEIFDDQFSVERPDGSNFTLKIRSTKLEDSAMYFCASRENGQNEKLFFGSGTQLSVL.

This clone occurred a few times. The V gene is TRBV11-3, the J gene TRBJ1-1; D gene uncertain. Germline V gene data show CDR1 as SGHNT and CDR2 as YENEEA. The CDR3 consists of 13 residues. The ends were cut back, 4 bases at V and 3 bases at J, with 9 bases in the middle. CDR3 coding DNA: TGTGCCAGCAGCTCGGTCCGGGACACTGAAGCTTTCTTT. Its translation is CASSSVRDTEAFF.

This CDR3 reads CASSPGDRRNTEAFF. CDR3 bases: TGTGCCAGCAGTCCAGGGGACAGGCGAAACACTGAAGCTTTCTTT. V and J are TRBV28 and TRBJ1-1; 8 bases map to TRBD1. CDR3 length: 15 residues. Per germline, CDR1 MDHEN and CDR2 SYDVKM. With V trimmed by 5 bases and J by 2 bases, 7 bases remained unmatched.

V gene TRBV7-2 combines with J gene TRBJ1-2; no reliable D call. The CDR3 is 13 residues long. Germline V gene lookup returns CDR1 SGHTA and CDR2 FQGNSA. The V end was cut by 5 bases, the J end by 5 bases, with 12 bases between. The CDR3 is CASSPDMRYGYTF. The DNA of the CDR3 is TGTGCCAGCAGCCCTGACATGAGATATGGCTACACCTTC. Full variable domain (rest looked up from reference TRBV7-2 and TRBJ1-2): GAGVSQSPSNKVTEKGKDVELRCDPISGHTALYWYRQSLGQGLEFLIYFQGNSAPDKSGLPSDRFSAERTGGSVSTLTIQRTQQEDSAVYLCASSPDMRYGYTFGSGTRLTVV.

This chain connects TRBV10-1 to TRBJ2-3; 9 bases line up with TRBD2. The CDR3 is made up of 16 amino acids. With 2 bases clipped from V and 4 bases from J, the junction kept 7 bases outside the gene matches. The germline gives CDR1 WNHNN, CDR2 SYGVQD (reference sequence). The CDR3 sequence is CASSEIGGRGADTQYF. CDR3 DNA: TGCGCCAGCAGTGAGATCGGCGGGAGGGGCGCAGATACGCAGTATTTT.

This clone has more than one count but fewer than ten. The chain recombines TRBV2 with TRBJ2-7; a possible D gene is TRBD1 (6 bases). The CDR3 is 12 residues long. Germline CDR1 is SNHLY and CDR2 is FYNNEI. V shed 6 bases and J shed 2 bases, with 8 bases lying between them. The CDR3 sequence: CASSRDTYEQYF. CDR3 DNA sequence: TGTGCCAGCAGCCGGGACACCTACGAGCAGTACTTC. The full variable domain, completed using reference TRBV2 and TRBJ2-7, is EPEVTQTPSHQVTQMGQEVILRCVPISNHLYFYWYRQILGQKVEFLVSFYNNEISEKSEIFDDQFSVERPDGSNFTLKIRSTKLEDSAMYFCASSRDTYEQYFGPGTRLTVT.

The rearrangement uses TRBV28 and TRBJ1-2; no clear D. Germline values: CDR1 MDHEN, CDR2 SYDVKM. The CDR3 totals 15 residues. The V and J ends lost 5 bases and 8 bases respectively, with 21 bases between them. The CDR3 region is CASSREGLRGRGYTF. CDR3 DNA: TGTGCCAGCAGTAGGGAGGGATTGCGTGGTCGGGGCTACACCTTC.

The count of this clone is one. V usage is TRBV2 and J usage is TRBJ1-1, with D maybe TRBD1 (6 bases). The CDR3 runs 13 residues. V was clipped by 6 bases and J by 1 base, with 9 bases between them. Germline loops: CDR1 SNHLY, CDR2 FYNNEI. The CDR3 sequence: CASREQGNTEAFF. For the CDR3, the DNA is TGTGCCAGCAGAGAACAGGGGAACACTGAAGCTTTCTTT.

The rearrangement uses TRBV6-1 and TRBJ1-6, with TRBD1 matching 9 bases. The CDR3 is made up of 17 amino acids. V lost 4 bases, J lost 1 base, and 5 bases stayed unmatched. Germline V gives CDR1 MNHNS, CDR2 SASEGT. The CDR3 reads CASSGRDRGSYNSPLHF. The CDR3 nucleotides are TGTGCCAGCAGTGGTCGAGACAGGGGGTCCTATAATTCACCCCTCCACTTT.

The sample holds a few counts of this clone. CDR3 nucleotide sequence: TGTGCCAGCAGCCCTGAGAACGCGGGGATCACAGATACGCAGTATTTT. It encodes CASSPENAGITDTQYF. V usage is TRBV7-9 and J usage is TRBJ2-3; D may be TRBD2 (6 bases). V lost 5 bases and J lost 2, with 17 bases in between. The CDR3 runs 16 residues. Germline lookup yields CDR1 SEHNR and CDR2 FQNEAQ (reference sequence).

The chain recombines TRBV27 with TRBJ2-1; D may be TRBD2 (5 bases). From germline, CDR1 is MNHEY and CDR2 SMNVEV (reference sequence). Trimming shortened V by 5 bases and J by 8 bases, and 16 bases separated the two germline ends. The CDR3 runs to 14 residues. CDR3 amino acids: CASSLLDTIHEQFF. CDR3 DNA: TGTGCCAGCAGTCTACTAGACACCATTCATGAGCAGTTCTTC.

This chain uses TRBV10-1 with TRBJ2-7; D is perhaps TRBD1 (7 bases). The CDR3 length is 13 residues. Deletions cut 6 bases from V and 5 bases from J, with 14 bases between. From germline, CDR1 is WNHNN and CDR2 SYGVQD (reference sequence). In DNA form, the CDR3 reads TGCGCCAGCAGCGGCCAGGGGGGTCACGAGCAGTACTTC. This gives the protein CASSGQGGHEQYF.

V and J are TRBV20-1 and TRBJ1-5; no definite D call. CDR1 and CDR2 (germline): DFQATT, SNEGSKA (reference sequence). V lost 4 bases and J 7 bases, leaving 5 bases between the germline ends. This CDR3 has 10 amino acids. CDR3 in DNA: TGCAGTGCTACTATCCAGCCCCAGCATTTT. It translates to CSATIQPQHF.

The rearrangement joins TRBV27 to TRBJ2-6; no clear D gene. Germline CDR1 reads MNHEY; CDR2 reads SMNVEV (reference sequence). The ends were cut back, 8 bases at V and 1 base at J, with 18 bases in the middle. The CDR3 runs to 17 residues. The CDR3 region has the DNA TGTGCCAGCGCCCTAGGAGACGGAACGTCTGGGGCCAACGTCCTGACTTTC. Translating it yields CASALGDGTSGANVLTF. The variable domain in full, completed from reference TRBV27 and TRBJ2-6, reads EAQVTQNPRYLITVTGKKLTVTCSQNMNHEYMSWYRQDPGLGLRQIYYSMNVEVTDKGDVPEGYKVSRKEKRNFPLILESPSPNQTSLYFCASALGDGTSGANVLTFGAGSRLTVL.

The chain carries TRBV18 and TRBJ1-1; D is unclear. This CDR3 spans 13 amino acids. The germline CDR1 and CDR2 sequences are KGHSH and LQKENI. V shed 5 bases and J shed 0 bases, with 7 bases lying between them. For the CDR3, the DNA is TGTGCCAGCTCATCCGGGATGAACACTGAAGCTTTCTTT. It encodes CASSSGMNTEAFF.

The CDR3 sequence is CASSSGATAETQYF. CDR3 nucleotide sequence: TGCGCCAGCAGTTCAGGGGCTACCGCGGAGACCCAGTACTTC. This sequence joins TRBV10-1 and TRBJ2-5, with a weak D call TRBD1 (6 bases). CDR3 length equals 14 residues. Germline CDR1 WNHNN, CDR2 SYGVQD (reference sequence). V was pared by 5 bases and J by 5 bases, with 15 bases between.

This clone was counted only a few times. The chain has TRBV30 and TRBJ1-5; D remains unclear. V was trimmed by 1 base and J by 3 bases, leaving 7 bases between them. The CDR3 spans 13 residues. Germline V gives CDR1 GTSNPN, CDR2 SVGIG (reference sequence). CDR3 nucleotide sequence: TGTGCCTGGAGTGGAGGCTACAATCAGCCCCAGCATTTT. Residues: CAWSGGYNQPQHF.

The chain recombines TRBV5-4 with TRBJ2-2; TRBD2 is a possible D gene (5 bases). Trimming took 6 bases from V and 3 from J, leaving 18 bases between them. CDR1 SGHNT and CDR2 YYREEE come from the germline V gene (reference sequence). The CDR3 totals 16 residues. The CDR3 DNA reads TGTGCCAGCACCTCAGGATTACTGCGGGACACCGGGGAGCTGTTTTTT. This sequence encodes CASTSGLLRDTGELFF.

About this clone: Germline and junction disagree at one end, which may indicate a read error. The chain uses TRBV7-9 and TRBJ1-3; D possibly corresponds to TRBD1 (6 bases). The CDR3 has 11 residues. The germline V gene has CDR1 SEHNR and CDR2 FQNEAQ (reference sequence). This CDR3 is CASSLADRDTF. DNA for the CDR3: TGTGCCAGCAGCTTAGCGGACCGGGACACTTTT.

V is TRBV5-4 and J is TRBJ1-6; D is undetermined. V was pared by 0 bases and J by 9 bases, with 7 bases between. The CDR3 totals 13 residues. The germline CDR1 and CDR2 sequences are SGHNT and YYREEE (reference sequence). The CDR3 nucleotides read TGTGCCAGCAGCTTGGGAGGTGGTTCACCCCTCCACTTT. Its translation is CASSLGGGSPLHF.

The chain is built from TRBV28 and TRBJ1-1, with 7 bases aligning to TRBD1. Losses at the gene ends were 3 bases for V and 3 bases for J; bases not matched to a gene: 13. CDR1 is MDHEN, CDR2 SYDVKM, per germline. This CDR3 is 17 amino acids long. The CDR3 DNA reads TGTGCCAGCAGTTTCCCTCGTACGACAGGGCGGTACACTGAAGCTTTCTTT. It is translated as CASSFPRTTGRYTEAFF.

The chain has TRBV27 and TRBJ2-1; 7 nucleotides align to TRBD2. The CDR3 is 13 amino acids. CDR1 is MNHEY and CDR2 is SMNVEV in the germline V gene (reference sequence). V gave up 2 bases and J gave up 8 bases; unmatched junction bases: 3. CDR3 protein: CASSLEAGDEQFF. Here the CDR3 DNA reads TGTGCCAGCAGTTTAGAGGCGGGAGATGAGCAGTTCTTC.